The 16 T cell receptor beta chains presented below share a single source sample, sequenced in a study of identical twins. TCRdb reanalysed the 5' RACE reads using MiXCR and keeps one entry per CDR3 protein. Here the sample spans 420,000 or so distinct CDR3 sequences, less than 20% being singletons. Material: naive T cells sorted from blood. These receptor sequences come from a man aged 45-65 years in good health.

This clonotype was seen repeatedly, ten times or more. The chain combines TRBV12-3 or TRBV12-4 with TRBJ1-5; 7 bases are shared with TRBD1. V trimming: 7 bases; J trimming: 4 bases; junction bases outside the gene matches: 7. This CDR3 has 14 residues. The DNA for the CDR3 is TGTGCCAGCACTGGGGGACAGCGAAATCAGCCCCAGCATTTT. As protein: CASTGGQRNQPQHF.

This clonotype occurred many times. This chain joins TRBV29-1 and TRBJ2-3; D gene ambiguous. The CDR3 length is 14 residues. Trimming shortened V by 6 bases and J by 4 bases, and 17 bases separated the two germline ends. Per germline, CDR1 SQVTM and CDR2 ANQGSEA. The CDR3 sequence is CSVVGDTRSDTQYF. As DNA, the CDR3 is TGCAGCGTAGTCGGAGACACCCGGTCAGATACGCAGTATTTT.

In its sample, this clonotype was seen a few times. This chain joins TRBV4-1 and TRBJ1-4, with D uncertain. The length of the CDR3 is 12 residues. Germline CDR1 is MGHRA and CDR2 is YSYEKL. Trimming shortened V by 2 bases and J by 11 bases, and 9 bases separated the two germline ends. The CDR3 here is CASSQPTGKLFF. The CDR3 DNA reads TGCGCCAGCAGCCAACCGACTGGTAAACTGTTTTTT.

This clonotype was seen repeatedly, ten times or more. This chain joins TRBV15 and TRBJ1-5; D unresolved. Per the germline V gene, CDR1 is LNHNV and CDR2 is YYDKDF (reference sequence). CDR3 length: 16 residues. The V end lost 1 base, the J end lost 1 base, and 11 bases lay between the germline ends. The DNA of the CDR3 is TGTGCCACCAGCAGAGCGGGCAGAGACAGCAATCAGCCCCAGCATTTT. Protein product: CATSRAGRDSNQPQHF.

This rearrangement joins TRBV4-3 to TRBJ2-3, with D unresolved. The V end was cut by 0 bases, the J end by 4 bases, with 11 bases between. The CDR3 contains 15 residues. CDR1 LGHNA and CDR2 YSLEER come from the germline V gene. CDR3 in amino acids: CASSQDLRGPDTQYF. The CDR3 DNA reads as TGCGCCAGCAGCCAAGATCTGCGAGGACCAGATACGCAGTATTTT.

Ten or more counts support this clonotype. V and J are TRBV7-2 and TRBJ1-5; D perhaps matches TRBD1 (6 bases). The germline V and J ends were trimmed by 4 bases and 3 bases, with 13 bases remaining between them. This CDR3 is 15 amino acids long. The germline V gene encodes CDR1 SGHTA and CDR2 FQGNSA. The CDR3 loop is CASSSAPGDNQPQHF. In DNA form, the CDR3 reads TGTGCCAGCAGCTCCGCTCCAGGGGACAATCAGCCCCAGCATTTT. The full variable domain, in which reference TRBV7-2 and TRBJ1-5 provide the parts outside the CDR3, is GAGVSQSPSNKVTEKGKDVELRCDPISGHTALYWYRQSLGQGLEFLIYFQGNSAPDKSGLPSDRFSAERTGGSVSTLTIQRTQQEDSAVYLCASSSAPGDNQPQHFGDGTRLSIL.

This rearrangement joins TRBV20-1 to TRBJ1-5, with D uncertain. The germline V gene encodes CDR1 DFQATT and CDR2 SNEGSKA (reference sequence). Between the trimmed V and J ends, which lost 1 base and 9 bases, there was a span of 7 bases. This CDR3 is 11 amino acids long. CDR3 sequence: CSARGSGPQHF. DNA for the CDR3: TGCAGTGCTAGAGGTTCGGGGCCCCAGCATTTT.

This clonotype occurred once. Possible read error: a much larger clone is one base away. This chain uses TRBV5-5 with TRBJ1-5; 9 bases line up with TRBD1. The CDR3 length is 13 residues. Germline CDR1 SGHKS, CDR2 YYEKEE (reference sequence). The junction had 10 bases not matched to a gene; V was cut back by 3 bases and J by 15 bases. The CDR3 sequence: CASSWMWDRVRHF. The CDR3 nucleotides are TGTGCCAGCAGCTGGATGTGGGACAGGGTGAGGCATTTT.

The genes are TRBV18 and TRBJ1-5; 8 nucleotides agree with TRBD1. The CDR3 runs 14 residues. V was pared by 2 bases and J by 5 bases, with 2 bases of the junction left unmatched. Germline values: CDR1 KGHSH, CDR2 LQKENI. The CDR3 reads CASSPKTGDQPQHF. CDR3 DNA sequence: TGTGCCAGCTCACCAAAGACAGGGGATCAGCCCCAGCATTTT. The full variable domain, with the rest looked up from reference TRBV18 and TRBJ1-5, is NAGVMQNPRHLVRRRGQEARLRCSPMKGHSHVYWYRQLPEEGLKFMVYLQKENIIDESGMPKERFSAEFPKEGPSILRIQQVVRGDSAAYFCASSPKTGDQPQHFGDGTRLSIL.

This clonotype was recorded many times. V gene TRBV6-1 combines with J gene TRBJ2-7, with D possibly matching TRBD1 (6 bases). Deletions cut 6 bases from V and 1 base from J, with 13 bases between. The CDR3 has 14 residues. Germline CDR1 MNHNS, CDR2 SASEGT. The CDR3 region has the DNA TGTGCCAGCAGACACCGGGACAAATCCTACGAGCAGTACTTC. Its protein product is CASRHRDKSYEQYF.

This clonotype came up many times. The chain carries TRBV20-1 and TRBJ2-7; 8 positions agree with TRBD1. The trim removed 6 bases at V and 1 base at J, leaving 8 bases unmatched. There are 14 residues in the CDR3. Germline lookup yields CDR1 DFQATT and CDR2 SNEGSKA (reference sequence). CDR3 residues: CSAINRGSSYEQYF. The CDR3 coding sequence is TGCAGTGCCATAAACAGGGGGTCTTCCTACGAGCAGTACTTC.

CDR3 nucleotide sequence: TGCGCCAGCAGCCTGGGTGGGGGACCCAACAATGAGCAGTTCTTC. Protein product: CASSLGGGPNNEQFF. The genes are TRBV4-3 and TRBJ2-1; possibly TRBD1 or TRBD2 for D (5 bases each). This CDR3 spans 15 amino acids. Trimming took off 4 bases at V and 5 bases at J, with 15 bases between the two ends. Germline CDR1 LGHNA, CDR2 YSLEER.

This clonotype was recorded a few times. This sequence joins TRBV7-2 and TRBJ2-5, with D hard to call. Germline CDR1 SGHTA, CDR2 FQGNSA. This CDR3 has 13 amino acids. Trimming removed 5 bases at V and 4 bases at J, with 11 bases between. The CDR3 DNA is TGTGCCAGCAGCCCCTCTTCCGGAGAGACCCAGTACTTC. Encoded protein: CASSPSSGETQYF.

CDR3 loop: CASSYLAGTDIQYF. CDR3 in DNA: TGTGCCAGCAGCTACCTAGCGGGAACGGACATTCAGTACTTC. This chain connects TRBV7-2 to TRBJ2-4; 9 nucleotides align to TRBD2. The J segment lost 8 bases and the V segment lost 4 bases, leaving 6 bases of the junction unmatched. CDR3 size: 14 residues. CDR1 is SGHTA and CDR2 is FQGNSA in the germline V gene. The full variable domain, its missing parts supplied by reference TRBV7-2 and TRBJ2-4, is GAGVSQSPSNKVTEKGKDVELRCDPISGHTALYWYRQSLGQGLEFLIYFQGNSAPDKSGLPSDRFSAERTGGSVSTLTIQRTQQEDSAVYLCASSYLAGTDIQYFGAGTRLSVL.

This clonotype was seen many times. V is TRBV28 and J is TRBJ2-7, with D possibly matching TRBD1 (7 bases). Germline CDR1 is MDHEN and CDR2 is SYDVKM. The CDR3 runs 12 residues. The germline V and J ends were trimmed by 4 bases and 4 bases, with 8 bases remaining between them. CDR3 sequence: CASSSGGYEQYF. The CDR3 DNA is TGTGCCAGCAGTTCAGGGGGGTACGAGCAGTACTTC.

The chain employs TRBV12-3 or TRBV12-4 and TRBJ1-1; D remains ambiguous. Trimming left V 6 bases short and J 2 bases short, with 16 bases between. CDR3 length: 15 residues. The CDR3 reads CASSRTLRFNTEAFF. CDR3 DNA sequence: TGTGCCAGCAGCCGAACACTGCGGTTCAACACTGAAGCTTTCTTT.